The following is a T cell receptor beta chain sequence with its context. Assay: immunoSEQ multiplex PCR; the TCRdb copy retains only in-frame clones and omits some. The repertoire has tens of thousands of clones, 75% to 90% of them found once; the top ten carry approximately 8%. The CDR3 consists of 14 residues. CDR1 is MDHEN and CDR2 is SYDVKM in the germline V gene. The V gene lost 8 bases and the J gene lost 2 bases, with 15 bases spanning the gap. The record originates from a study of glioma-infiltrating T cells after dendritic cell vaccination. Specified time point: after dendritic cell vaccination, including at tumor progression/relapse. Fresh-frozen tumor tissue and more than two years of survival data were available for all.

The chain recombines TRBV28 with TRBJ1-2; no definite D call. The receptor was derived from a human donor with glioblastoma. Source: blood, taken after dendritic cell vaccination. This CDR3 is CASSSSTGNYGYTF. DNA for the CDR3: TGTGCCAGCTCTTCCTCCACGGGGAACTATGGCTACACCTTC.